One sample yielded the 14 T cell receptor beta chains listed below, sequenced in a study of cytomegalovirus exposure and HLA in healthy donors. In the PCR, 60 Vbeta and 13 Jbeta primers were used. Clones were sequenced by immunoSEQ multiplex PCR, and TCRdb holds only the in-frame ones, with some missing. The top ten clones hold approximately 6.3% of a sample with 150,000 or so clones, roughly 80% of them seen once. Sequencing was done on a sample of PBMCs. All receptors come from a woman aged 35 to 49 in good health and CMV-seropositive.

The CDR3 is CARSSRTGNPLNTEAFF. CDR3 DNA sequence: TGTGCCAGAAGCTCTCGGACAGGGAATCCTTTGAACACTGAAGCTTTCTTT. The rearrangement links TRBV5-3 to TRBJ1-1; TRBD1 matches 8 bases. TRBV5-3 is an ORF, and what it does is uncertain. The CDR3 is made up of 17 amino acids. The V segment lost 3 bases and the J segment 0 bases; nucleotides outside the gene matches: 10.

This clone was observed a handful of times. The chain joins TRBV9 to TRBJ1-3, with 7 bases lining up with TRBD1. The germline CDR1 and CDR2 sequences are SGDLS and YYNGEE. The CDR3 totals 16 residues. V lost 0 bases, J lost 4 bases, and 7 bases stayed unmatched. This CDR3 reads CASSVESTGRGNTIYF. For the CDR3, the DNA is TGTGCCAGCAGCGTAGAGTCGACAGGGAGGGGAAACACCATATATTTT.

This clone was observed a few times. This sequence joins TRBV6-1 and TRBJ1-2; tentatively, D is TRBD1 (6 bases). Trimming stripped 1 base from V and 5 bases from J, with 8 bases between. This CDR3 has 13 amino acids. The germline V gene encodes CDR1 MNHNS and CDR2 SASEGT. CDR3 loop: CASSEDREYGYTF. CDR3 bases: TGTGCCAGCAGTGAAGACAGGGAATATGGCTACACCTTC.

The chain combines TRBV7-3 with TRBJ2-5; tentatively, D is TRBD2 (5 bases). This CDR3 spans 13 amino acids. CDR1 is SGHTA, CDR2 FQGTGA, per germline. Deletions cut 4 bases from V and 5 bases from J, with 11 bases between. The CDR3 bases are TGTGCCAGCAGCTCTTGGGAGAGGGAGACCCAGTACTTC. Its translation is CASSSWERETQYF.

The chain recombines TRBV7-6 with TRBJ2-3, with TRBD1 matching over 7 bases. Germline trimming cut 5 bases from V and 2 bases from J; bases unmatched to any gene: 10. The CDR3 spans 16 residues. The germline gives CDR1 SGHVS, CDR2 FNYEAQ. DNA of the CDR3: TGTGCCAGCAGCCCAAGAGGGGGCAGGGACACAGATACGCAGTATTTT. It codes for CASSPRGGRDTDTQYF.

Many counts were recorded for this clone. CDR3 loop: CASSLAGSTDTQYF. DNA for the CDR3: TGTGCCAGCAGCTTAGCAGGCAGCACAGATACGCAGTATTTT. The V gene is TRBV7-3, the J gene TRBJ2-3; unclear D gene. The germline gives CDR1 SGHTA, CDR2 FQGTGA. There are 14 residues in the CDR3. V was trimmed by 2 bases and J by 0 bases, leaving 6 bases between them.

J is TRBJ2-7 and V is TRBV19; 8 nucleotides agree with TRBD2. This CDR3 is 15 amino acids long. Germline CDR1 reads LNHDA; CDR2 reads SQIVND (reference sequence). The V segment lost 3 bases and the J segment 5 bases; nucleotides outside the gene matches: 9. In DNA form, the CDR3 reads TGTGCCAGTAGTATTTCGGGAGGGAATTCCAACGAGCAGTACTTC. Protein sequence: CASSISGGNSNEQYF.

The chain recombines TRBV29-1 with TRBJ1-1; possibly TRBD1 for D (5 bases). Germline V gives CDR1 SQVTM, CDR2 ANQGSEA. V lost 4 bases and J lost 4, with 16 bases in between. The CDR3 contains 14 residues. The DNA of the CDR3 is TGCAGCGTTGTCCGATCGGGGGGGAGCACTGAAGCTTTCTTT. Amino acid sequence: CSVVRSGGSTEAFF. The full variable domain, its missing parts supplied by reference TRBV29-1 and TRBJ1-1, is SAVISQKPSRDICQRGTSLTIQCQVDSQVTMMFWYRQQPGQSLTLIATANQGSEATYESGFVIDKFPISRPNLTFSTLTVSNMSPEDSSIYLCSVVRSGGSTEAFFGQGTRLTVV.

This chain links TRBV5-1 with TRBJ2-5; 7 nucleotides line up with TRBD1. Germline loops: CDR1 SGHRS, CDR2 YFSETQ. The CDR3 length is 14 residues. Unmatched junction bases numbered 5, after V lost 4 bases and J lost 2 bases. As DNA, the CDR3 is TGCGCCAGCAGCCCAGGACAGGCGCAAGAGACCCAGTACTTC. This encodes CASSPGQAQETQYF.

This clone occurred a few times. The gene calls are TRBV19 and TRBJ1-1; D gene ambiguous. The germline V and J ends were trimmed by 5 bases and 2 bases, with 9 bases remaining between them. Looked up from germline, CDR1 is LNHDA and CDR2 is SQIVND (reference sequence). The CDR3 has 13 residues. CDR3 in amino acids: CASSVSGNTEAFF. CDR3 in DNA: TGTGCCAGTAGTGTATCAGGTAACACTGAAGCTTTCTTT.

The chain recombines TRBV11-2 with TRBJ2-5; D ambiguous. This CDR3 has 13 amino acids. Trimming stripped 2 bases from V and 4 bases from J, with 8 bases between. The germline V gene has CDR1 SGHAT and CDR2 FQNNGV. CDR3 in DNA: TGTGCCAGCAGCTTAAGCAATCTAGAGACCCAGTACTTC. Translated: CASSLSNLETQYF.

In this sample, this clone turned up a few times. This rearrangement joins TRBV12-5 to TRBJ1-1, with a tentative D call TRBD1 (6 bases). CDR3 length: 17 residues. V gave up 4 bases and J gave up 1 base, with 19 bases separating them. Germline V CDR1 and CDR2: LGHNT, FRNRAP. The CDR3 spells CASGSVLQGSWNTEAFF. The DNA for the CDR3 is TGTGCTAGTGGTTCGGTACTGCAGGGGAGTTGGAACACTGAAGCTTTCTTT. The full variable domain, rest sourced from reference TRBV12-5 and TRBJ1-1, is DARVTQTPRHKVTEMGQEVTMRCQPILGHNTVFWYRQTMMQGLELLAYFRNRAPLDDSGMPKDRFSAEMPDATLATLKIQPSEPRDSAVYFCASGSVLQGSWNTEAFFGQGTRLTVV.

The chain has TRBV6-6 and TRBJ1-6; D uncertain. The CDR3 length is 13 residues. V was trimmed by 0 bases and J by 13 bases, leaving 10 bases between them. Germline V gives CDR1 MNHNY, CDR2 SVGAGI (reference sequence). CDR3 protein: CASSYSPVGPLHF. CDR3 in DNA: TGTGCCAGCAGTTACTCCCCGGTCGGGCCCCTCCACTTT.

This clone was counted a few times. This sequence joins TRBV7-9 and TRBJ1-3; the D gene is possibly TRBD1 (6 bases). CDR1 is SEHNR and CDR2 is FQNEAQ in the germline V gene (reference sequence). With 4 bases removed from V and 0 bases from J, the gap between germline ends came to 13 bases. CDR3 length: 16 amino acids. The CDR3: CASSYPGQFSGNTIYF. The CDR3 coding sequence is TGTGCCAGCAGCTACCCAGGACAGTTCTCTGGAAACACCATATATTTT. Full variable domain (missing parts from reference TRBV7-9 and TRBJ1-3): DTGVSQNPRHKITKRGQNVTFRCDPISEHNRLYWYRQTLGQGPEFLTYFQNEAQLEKSRLLSDRFSAERPKGSFSTLEIQRTEQGDSAMYLCASSYPGQFSGNTIYFGEGSWLTVV.